These 9 T cell receptor beta chains were sequenced from one sample in a study of T cell responses to AZD1222 COVID-19 vaccine. Data came from immunoSEQ multiplex PCR; TCRdb stores just in-frame clones and leaves some out. The profile covers around 140,000 clones, with 80% to 90% appearing a single time and just over 5% taken by the ten largest. Sequenced here: peripheral blood, sampled on day 0 of AZD1222 vaccination. Receptor source: an adult in good health.

The count of this clone is one. The genes are TRBV11-2 and TRBJ1-1; D is perhaps TRBD1 (6 bases). Germline lookup yields CDR1 SGHAT and CDR2 FQNNGV. The V gene lost 3 bases and the J gene lost 4 bases, with 9 bases spanning the gap. The length of the CDR3 is 13 residues. CDR3 region: CASSLTGVTEAFF. The CDR3 nucleotides read TGTGCCAGCAGCTTGACAGGCGTCACTGAAGCTTTCTTT. Combining the CDR3 with reference TRBV11-2 and TRBJ1-1 gives the whole variable domain EAGVAQSPRYKIIEKRQSVAFWCNPISGHATLYWYQQILGQGPKLLIQFQNNGVVDDSQLPKDRFSAERLKGVDSTLKIQPAKLEDSAVYLCASSLTGVTEAFFGQGTRLTVV.

The chain recombines TRBV18 with TRBJ2-4; 10 nucleotides agree with TRBD2. The length of the CDR3 is 16 residues. Looked up from germline, CDR1 is KGHSH and CDR2 is LQKENI. The V and J ends lost 2 bases and 6 bases, in that order; junction bases with no gene match: 7. The DNA of the CDR3 is TGTGCCAGCTCACCAGTGAGCGGGAGGGTACGAAACATTCAGTACTTC. Residues: CASSPVSGRVRNIQYF.

The chain uses TRBV18 and TRBJ1-5; maybe TRBD1 (5 bases). V shed 2 bases and J shed 0 bases, with 8 bases lying between them. The CDR3 runs to 15 residues. Germline CDR1 and CDR2: KGHSH and LQKENI. The CDR3 loop is CASSPTGGSNQPQHF. CDR3 nucleotides: TGTGCCAGCTCACCAACAGGAGGTAGCAATCAGCCCCAGCATTTT.

V gene TRBV9 combines with J gene TRBJ1-2, with D uncertain. This CDR3 contains 15 residues. The germline CDR1 and CDR2 sequences are SGDLS and YYNGEE. The ends were cut back, 4 bases at V and 8 bases at J, with 21 bases in the middle. The CDR3 reads CASSTDQQAHLGYTF. CDR3 DNA: TGTGCCAGCAGCACGGATCAGCAGGCCCATCTGGGCTACACCTTC.

The CDR3, as DNA: TGTGCCAGCAGCCAAGGGTTACCCAGGGGAGAGCAGTACTTC. The encoded protein is CASSQGLPRGEQYF. The chain has TRBV14 and TRBJ2-7; possible D gene TRBD1, 6 bases. V shed 1 base and J shed 7 bases, with 14 bases lying between them. The CDR3 runs 14 residues. Germline CDR1 reads SGHDN; CDR2 reads FVKESK.

This clone has just a few counts. J is TRBJ2-7 and V is TRBV7-9, with TRBD1 matching 8 bases. Germline CDR1 SEHNR, CDR2 FQNEAQ (reference sequence). The J segment lost 2 bases and the V segment lost 5 bases, leaving 5 bases of the junction unmatched. The CDR3 sequence is 14 residues long. The DNA for the CDR3 is TGTGCCAGCAGCACAGACAGGGGAACCTACGAGCAGTACTTC. Translated, it gives CASSTDRGTYEQYF.

The rearrangement joins TRBV7-9 to TRBJ1-5, with 7 bases identical to TRBD1. Germline V gene sequence: CDR1 SEHNR, CDR2 FQNEAQ (reference sequence). This CDR3 is 14 amino acids long. V lost 5 bases, J lost 3 bases, and 4 bases stayed unmatched. The DNA for the CDR3 is TGTGCCAGCAGCAAGGGACAGCTCAATCAGCCCCAGCATTTT. Translation gives CASSKGQLNQPQHF. Together with reference TRBV7-9 and TRBJ1-5, the CDR3 gives the full variable domain: DTGVSQNPRHKITKRGQNVTFRCDPISEHNRLYWYRQTLGQGPEFLTYFQNEAQLEKSRLLSDRFSAERPKGSFSTLEIQRTEQGDSAMYLCASSKGQLNQPQHFGDGTRLSIL.

Here the CDR3 DNA reads TGCGCCAGCAGCGTAACTGACAGAGCTCCTAACTATGGCTACACCTTC. Protein: CASSVTDRAPNYGYTF. The V and J genes are TRBV4-3 and TRBJ1-2, with D perhaps TRBD1 (5 bases). CDR1 and CDR2 from the germline V gene are LGHNA and YSLEER. V lost 5 bases to trimming and J lost 0 bases, with 16 bases between them. CDR3 size: 16 residues.

This clone was seen a few times. The CDR3 spells CASSPRTTDTQYF. CDR3 DNA: TGTGCCAGCAGCCCCAGAACCACAGATACGCAGTATTTT. The V and J genes are TRBV7-2 and TRBJ2-3; D is unclear. The CDR3 covers 13 residues. Germline CDR1 SGHTA, CDR2 FQGNSA. With 5 bases removed from V and 2 bases from J, the gap between germline ends came to 8 bases.